A single sample is the source of the 16 T cell receptor beta chains below, sequenced in a study of cytomegalovirus exposure and HLA in healthy donors. Libraries were prepared by immunoSEQ multiplex PCR; TCRdb keeps only in-frame clonotypes and omits some of them. The sample lists 150,000 to 170,000 clones; 86% were seen once. Sequenced material: PBMCs. These receptors were collected from a human donor in good health.

The chain joins TRBV30 to TRBJ2-7; D may be TRBD2 (5 bases). Germline V gene lookup returns CDR1 GTSNPN and CDR2 SVGIG (reference sequence). CDR3 size: 16 residues. V was shortened by 1 base and J by 3 bases, with 19 bases between the two germline ends. DNA for the CDR3: TGTGCCTGGAGTGGGACTCTCCGGCCCCGTTACTACGAGCAGTACTTC. It translates to CAWSGTLRPRYYEQYF.

J is TRBJ1-2 and V is TRBV5-6, with 8 bases identical to TRBD1. The CDR3 is 17 amino acids. The trim removed 0 bases at V and 3 bases at J, leaving 10 bases unmatched. The germline gives CDR1 SGHDT, CDR2 YYEEEE. The chain's CDR3 is CASSLDMTGATYYGYTF. DNA for the CDR3: TGTGCCAGCAGCTTGGATATGACAGGGGCAACTTACTATGGCTACACCTTC.

On this clone: This sample also contains other DNA sequences that code for the same CDR3. This chain uses TRBV28 with TRBJ2-7; D is uncertain. This CDR3 spans 12 amino acids. V shed 2 bases and J shed 6 bases, with 8 bases lying between them. The germline gives CDR1 MDHEN, CDR2 SYDVKM. The CDR3 reads CASSLAGGEQYF. DNA for the CDR3: TGTGCCAGCAGTTTAGCTGGCGGCGAGCAGTACTTC.

V is TRBV5-1 and J is TRBJ2-1, with D unclear. Per the germline V gene, CDR1 is SGHRS and CDR2 is YFSETQ. This CDR3 has 13 residues. Deletions cut 6 bases from V and 4 bases from J, with 11 bases between. CDR3 residues: CASKVESYNEQFF. The CDR3 DNA follows: TGCGCCAGCAAGGTGGAGTCATACAATGAGCAGTTCTTC.

This clone appeared a single time. The V call is TRBV7-3, the J call TRBJ1-2; no reliable D call. Germline CDR1 is SGHTA and CDR2 is FQGTGA. The CDR3 covers 11 residues. The V end lost 6 bases, the J end lost 4 bases, and 6 bases lay between the germline ends. The CDR3 DNA reads TGTGCCAGCAGGGCGGGCTATGGCTACACCTTC. Residues: CASRAGYGYTF.

V usage is TRBV19 and J usage is TRBJ1-1; TRBD1 might be the D (5 bases). The CDR3 totals 14 residues. With 1 base removed from V and 4 bases from J, the gap between germline ends came to 10 bases. Germline CDR1 and CDR2: LNHDA and SQIVND (reference sequence). The CDR3 sequence: CASSIGSGLTEAFF. The CDR3 coding sequence is TGTGCCAGTAGTATAGGGTCAGGGCTCACTGAAGCTTTCTTT.

The V call is TRBV6-6, the J call TRBJ1-4; D is unresolved. The CDR3 runs 16 residues. V gave up 2 bases and J gave up 5 bases, with 15 bases separating them. CDR1 is MNHNY, CDR2 SVGAGI, per germline (reference sequence). CDR3 amino acids: CASSYLVIGSNEKLFF. CDR3 coding DNA: TGTGCCAGCAGTTACCTAGTCATTGGGTCCAATGAAAAACTGTTTTTT.

The V and J genes are TRBV7-9 and TRBJ2-7; D call uncertain. The CDR3 is made up of 14 amino acids. Germline lookup yields CDR1 SEHNR and CDR2 FQNEAQ (reference sequence). V was pared by 6 bases and J by 0 bases, with 12 bases between. In nucleotides, the CDR3 is TGTGCCAGCAGTCAACCCACAGCCTCCTACGAGCAGTACTTC. Residues: CASSQPTASYEQYF.

This chain links TRBV27 with TRBJ2-3, with D hard to call. With 3 bases removed from V and 0 bases from J, the gap between germline ends came to 7 bases. CDR1 and CDR2 (germline): MNHEY, SMNVEV (reference sequence). The length of the CDR3 is 14 residues. This CDR3 reads CASSFVSSTDTQYF. The CDR3 nucleotides are TGTGCCAGCAGTTTCGTGAGTAGCACAGATACGCAGTATTTT.

The chain employs TRBV27 and TRBJ1-2; weak D call: TRBD1 (5 bases). Germline V lookup: CDR1 MNHEY, CDR2 SMNVEV (reference sequence). The V end lost 4 bases, the J end lost 6 bases, and 12 bases lay between the germline ends. CDR3 size: 13 residues. The CDR3 sequence: CASSSHQQDGYTF. The CDR3 coding sequence is TGTGCCAGCAGTTCTCACCAACAGGATGGCTACACCTTC.

In nucleotides, the CDR3 is TGTGCCAGCCCAGGCAGGGTATTGTCTGGAGCTTTCTTT. Translating gives CASPGRVLSGAFF. This rearrangement joins TRBV6-6 to TRBJ1-1; tentatively, D is TRBD1 (5 bases). The V gene's germline CDR1 is MNHNY and CDR2 SVGAGI (reference sequence). V lost 8 bases, J lost 10 bases, and 20 bases lay in between. The CDR3 is 13 amino acids.

V and J are TRBV2 and TRBJ1-5; 7 bases are shared with TRBD1. V lost 0 bases and J lost 4; bases outside the gene matches: 3. CDR3 length: 15 residues. Germline V gene sequence: CDR1 SNHLY, CDR2 FYNNEI. CDR3 loop: CASSEAPGQNQPQHF. In DNA form, the CDR3 reads TGTGCCAGCAGTGAAGCTCCGGGACAGAATCAGCCCCAGCATTTT.

The rearrangement uses TRBV4-2 and TRBJ1-1, with a weak D call TRBD1 (5 bases). With 2 bases removed from V and 1 base from J, the gap between germline ends came to 11 bases. CDR1 and CDR2 (germline): LGHNA, YNFKEQ. The CDR3 has 15 amino acids. CDR3 bases: TGTGCCAGCAGCCAATCGGGACTGCAGAACACTGAAGCTTTCTTT. Residues: CASSQSGLQNTEAFF.

The chain uses TRBV30 and TRBJ1-1, with 7 bases aligning to TRBD1. The trim removed 2 bases at V and 1 base at J, leaving 7 bases unmatched. Per the germline V gene, CDR1 is GTSNPN and CDR2 is SVGIG (reference sequence). This CDR3 has 15 residues. The CDR3 DNA sequence: TGTGCCTGGAGTTTACCGGGACAGACGAACACTGAAGCTTTCTTT. Amino acids: CAWSLPGQTNTEAFF. The variable domain in full, completed from reference TRBV30 and TRBJ1-1, reads SQTIHQWPATLVQPVGSPLSLECTVEGTSNPNLYWYRQAAGRGLQLLFYSVGIGQISSEVPQNLSASRPQDRQFILSSKKLLLSDSGFYLCAWSLPGQTNTEAFFGQGTRLTVV.

V and J are TRBV5-4 and TRBJ1-2; D is unclear. Germline V gives CDR1 SGHNT, CDR2 YYREEE (reference sequence). V was shortened by 4 bases and J by 2 bases, with 9 bases between the two germline ends. The CDR3 has 13 amino acids. CDR3 nucleotide sequence: TGTGCCAGCAGCACGACTGAGAACTATGGCTACACCTTC. This translates into CASSTTENYGYTF.

The DNA of the CDR3 is TGTGCCAGCGGACTGGTTGGGGCCCAGTACTTC. The encoded protein is CASGLVGAQYF. The J gene is TRBJ2-5, the V gene TRBV27; a weak D match, TRBD2 (5 bases). V was trimmed by 8 bases and J by 9 bases, leaving 13 bases between them. The CDR3 extends over 11 amino acids. CDR1 MNHEY and CDR2 SMNVEV come from the germline V gene (reference sequence).